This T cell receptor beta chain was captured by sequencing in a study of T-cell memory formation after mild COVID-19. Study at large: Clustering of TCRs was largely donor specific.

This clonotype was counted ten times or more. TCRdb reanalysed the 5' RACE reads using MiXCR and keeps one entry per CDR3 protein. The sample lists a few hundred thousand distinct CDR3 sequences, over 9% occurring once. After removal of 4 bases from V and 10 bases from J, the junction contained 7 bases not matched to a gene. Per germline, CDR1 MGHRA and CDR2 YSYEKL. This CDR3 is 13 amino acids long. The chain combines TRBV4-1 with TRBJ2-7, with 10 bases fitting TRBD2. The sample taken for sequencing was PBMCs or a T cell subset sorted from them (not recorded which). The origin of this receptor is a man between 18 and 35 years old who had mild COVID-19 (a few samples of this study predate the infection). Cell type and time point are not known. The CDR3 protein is CASSLGTSDFQYF. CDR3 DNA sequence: TGCGCCAGCAGCCTGGGGACTAGCGACTTCCAGTACTTC.